This T cell receptor beta chain is from a study of OX40 agonist ivuxolimab in advanced cancers. CDR1 is KGHSH, CDR2 LQKENI, per germline. V was trimmed by 6 bases and J by 2 bases, leaving 16 bases between them. The CDR3 has 15 residues. The method was immunoSEQ multiplex PCR; TCRdb's version includes in-frame clones alone and lacks a portion of them. The data hold tens of thousands of clones, with approximately 86% observed a single time. V and J are TRBV18 and TRBJ1-1, with a tentative D call TRBD1 (5 bases). The input for sequencing was CD4+ or CD8+ T cells sorted from blood, taken in a trial of the OX40 agonist ivuxolimab. The TCR sequence derives from an adult with an advanced solid tumor such as melanoma, head and neck, liver or kidney cancer. Here the CDR3 DNA reads TGTGCCAGCTCGAGTGACAGTTGGGCCAACACTGAAGCTTTCTTT. Its translation: CASSSDSWANTEAFF.